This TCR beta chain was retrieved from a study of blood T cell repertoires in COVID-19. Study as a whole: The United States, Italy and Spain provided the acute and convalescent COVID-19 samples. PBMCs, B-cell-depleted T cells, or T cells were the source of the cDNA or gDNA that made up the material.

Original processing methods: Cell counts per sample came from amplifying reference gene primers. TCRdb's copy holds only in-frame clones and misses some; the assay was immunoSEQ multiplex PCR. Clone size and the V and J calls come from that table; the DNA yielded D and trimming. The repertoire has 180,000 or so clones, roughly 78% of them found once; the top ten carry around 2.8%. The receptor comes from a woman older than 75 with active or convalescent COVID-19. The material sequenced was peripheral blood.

The DNA of the CDR3 is TGTGCCAGCAGTTTAGCGGGGATATACGAGCAGTACTTC. This encodes CASSLAGIYEQYF. The J gene is TRBJ2-7, the V gene TRBV27; D may be TRBD2 (6 bases). The CDR3 is made up of 13 amino acids. Deletions cut 2 bases from V and 4 bases from J, with 9 bases between. The germline CDR1 and CDR2 sequences are MNHEY and SMNVEV (reference sequence).